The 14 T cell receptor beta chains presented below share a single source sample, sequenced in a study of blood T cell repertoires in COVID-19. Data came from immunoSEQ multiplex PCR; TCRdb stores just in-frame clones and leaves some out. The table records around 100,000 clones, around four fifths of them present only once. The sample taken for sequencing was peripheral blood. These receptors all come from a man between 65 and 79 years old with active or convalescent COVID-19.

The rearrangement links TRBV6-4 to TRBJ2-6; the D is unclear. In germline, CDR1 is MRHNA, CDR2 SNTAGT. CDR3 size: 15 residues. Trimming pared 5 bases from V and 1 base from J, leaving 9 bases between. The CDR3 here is CASSIESSGANVLTF. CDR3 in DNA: TGTGCCAGCAGTATTGAGTCTTCTGGGGCCAACGTCCTGACTTTC.

CDR3 region: CASSSGVTDTQYF. The CDR3 DNA is TGTGCCAGCAGCTCGGGGGTAACAGATACGCAGTATTTT. V gene TRBV11-3 combines with J gene TRBJ2-3, with D maybe TRBD2 (6 bases). The CDR3 is 13 amino acids. Trimming removed 4 bases at V and 3 bases at J, with 8 bases between. Germline V lookup: CDR1 SGHNT, CDR2 YENEEA.

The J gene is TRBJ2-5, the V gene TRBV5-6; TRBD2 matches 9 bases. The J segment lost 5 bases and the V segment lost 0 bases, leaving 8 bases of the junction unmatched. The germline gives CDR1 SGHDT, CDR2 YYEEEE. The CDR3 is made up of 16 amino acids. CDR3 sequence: CASSLAPAGGFETQYF. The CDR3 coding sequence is TGTGCCAGCAGCTTGGCTCCAGCGGGGGGCTTTGAGACCCAGTACTTC.

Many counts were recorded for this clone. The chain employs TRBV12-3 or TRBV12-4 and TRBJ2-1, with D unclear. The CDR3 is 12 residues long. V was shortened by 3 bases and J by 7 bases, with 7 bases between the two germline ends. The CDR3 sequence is CASSLFSNEQFF. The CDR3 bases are TGTGCCAGCAGTTTGTTCAGTAATGAGCAGTTCTTC.

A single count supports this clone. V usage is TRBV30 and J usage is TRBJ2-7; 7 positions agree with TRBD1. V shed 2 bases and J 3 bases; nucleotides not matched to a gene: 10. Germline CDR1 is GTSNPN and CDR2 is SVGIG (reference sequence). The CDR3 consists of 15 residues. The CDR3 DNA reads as TGTGCCTGGAGTCCTGGGGACAGATGGGTCTACGAGCAGTACTTC. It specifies CAWSPGDRWVYEQYF.

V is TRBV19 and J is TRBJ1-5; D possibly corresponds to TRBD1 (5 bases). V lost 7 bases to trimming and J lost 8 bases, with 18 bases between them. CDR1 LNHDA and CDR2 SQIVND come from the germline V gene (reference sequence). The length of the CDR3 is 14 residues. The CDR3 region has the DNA TGTGCCAGTAAGGCCCCTCGCGGGGGGAAGCCCCAGCATTTT. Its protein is CASKAPRGGKPQHF. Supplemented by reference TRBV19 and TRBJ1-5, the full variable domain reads DGGITQSPKYLFRKEGQNVTLSCEQNLNHDAMYWYRQDPGQGLRLIYYSQIVNDFQKGDIAEGYSVSREKKESFPLTVTSAQKNPTAFYLCASKAPRGGKPQHFGDGTRLSIL.

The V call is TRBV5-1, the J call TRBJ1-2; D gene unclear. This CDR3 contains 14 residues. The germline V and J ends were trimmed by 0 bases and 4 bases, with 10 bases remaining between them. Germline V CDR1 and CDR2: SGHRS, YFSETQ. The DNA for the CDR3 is TGCGCCAGCAGCTTGGGGCTCATGGTCTATGGCTACACCTTC. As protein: CASSLGLMVYGYTF.

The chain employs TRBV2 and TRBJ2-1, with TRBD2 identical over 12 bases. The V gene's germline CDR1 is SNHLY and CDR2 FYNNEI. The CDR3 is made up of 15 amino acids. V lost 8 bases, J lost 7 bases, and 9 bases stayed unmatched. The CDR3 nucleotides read TGTGCCAGCCTCGACGGACTAGCGGGACTTAATGAGCAGTTCTTC. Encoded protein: CASLDGLAGLNEQFF.

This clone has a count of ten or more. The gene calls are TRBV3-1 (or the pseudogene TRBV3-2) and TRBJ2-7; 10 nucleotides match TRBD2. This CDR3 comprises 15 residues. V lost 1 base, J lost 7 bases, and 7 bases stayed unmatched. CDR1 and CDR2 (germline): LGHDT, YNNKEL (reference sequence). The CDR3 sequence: CASSQGAGGPREQYF. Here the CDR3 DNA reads TGTGCCAGCAGCCAAGGAGCGGGGGGGCCAAGGGAGCAGTACTTC.

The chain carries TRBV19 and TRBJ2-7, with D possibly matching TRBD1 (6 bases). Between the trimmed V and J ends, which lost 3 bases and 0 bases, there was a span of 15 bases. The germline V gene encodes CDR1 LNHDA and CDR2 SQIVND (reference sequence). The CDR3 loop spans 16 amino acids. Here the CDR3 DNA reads TGTGCCAGTAGTATCCAACGACAGGATGGCTCCTACGAGCAGTACTTC. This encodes CASSIQRQDGSYEQYF.

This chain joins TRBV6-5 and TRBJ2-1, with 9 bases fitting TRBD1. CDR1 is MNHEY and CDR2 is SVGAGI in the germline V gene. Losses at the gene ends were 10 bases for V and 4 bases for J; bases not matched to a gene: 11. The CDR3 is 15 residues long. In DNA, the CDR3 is TGTGCCACCTGGGACAGGGAGAAGATATACAATGAGCAGTTCTTC. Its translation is CATWDREKIYNEQFF.

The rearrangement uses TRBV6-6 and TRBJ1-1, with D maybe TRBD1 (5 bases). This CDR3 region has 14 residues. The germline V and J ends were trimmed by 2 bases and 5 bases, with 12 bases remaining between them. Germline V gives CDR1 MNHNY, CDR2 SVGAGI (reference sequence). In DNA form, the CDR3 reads TGTGCCAGCAGTTACCCGGACATTTTGACTGAAGCTTTCTTT. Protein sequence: CASSYPDILTEAFF.

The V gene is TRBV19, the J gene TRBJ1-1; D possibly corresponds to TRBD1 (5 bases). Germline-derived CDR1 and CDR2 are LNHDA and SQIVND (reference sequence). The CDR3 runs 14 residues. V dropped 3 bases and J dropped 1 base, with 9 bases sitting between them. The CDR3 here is CASSIGGRNTEAFF. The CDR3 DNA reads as TGTGCCAGTAGTATCGGGGGGAGGAACACTGAAGCTTTCTTT.

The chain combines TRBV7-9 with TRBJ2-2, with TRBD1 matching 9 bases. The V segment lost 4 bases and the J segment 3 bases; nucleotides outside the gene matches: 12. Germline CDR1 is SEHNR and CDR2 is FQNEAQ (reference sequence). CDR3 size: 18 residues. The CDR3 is CASSSGTGPWVYTGELFF. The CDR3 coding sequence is TGTGCCAGCAGCTCCGGGACAGGGCCGTGGGTATACACCGGGGAGCTGTTTTTT.